Each of the 2 T cell receptor beta chains below was sequenced from the same sample in a study of blood T cell repertoires in COVID-19. The repertoire was sequenced with immunoSEQ multiplex PCR; TCRdb's copy has only in-frame clones and lacks some. The sample has about 220,000 clones; 84% are singletons. Sample: peripheral blood. The origin of the receptors is an older woman who had recovered from COVID-19.

The CDR3 DNA follows: TGCAGCGTTGATGGAACCGGGACAGGGGAACGAGCTTTCTTT. Translated: CSVDGTGTGERAFF. The chain joins TRBV29-1 to TRBJ1-1; 10 nucleotides line up with TRBD1. The V and J ends lost 3 bases and 10 bases, in that order; junction bases with no gene match: 11. Per germline, CDR1 SQVTM and CDR2 ANQGSEA. The CDR3 loop spans 14 amino acids.

This chain uses TRBV7-9 with TRBJ1-2; no firm D call. The CDR3 totals 13 residues. Trimming pared 10 bases from V and 2 bases from J, leaving 14 bases between. Germline CDR1 and CDR2: SEHNR and FQNEAQ (reference sequence). DNA for the CDR3: TGTGCCACCAAGCAGGCGACCAACTATGGCTACACCTTC. Translating gives CATKQATNYGYTF. The full variable domain, its missing parts supplied by reference TRBV7-9 and TRBJ1-2, is DTGVSQNPRHKITKRGQNVTFRCDPISEHNRLYWYRQTLGQGPEFLTYFQNEAQLEKSRLLSDRFSAERPKGSFSTLEIQRTEQGDSAMYLCATKQATNYGYTFGSGTRLTVV.